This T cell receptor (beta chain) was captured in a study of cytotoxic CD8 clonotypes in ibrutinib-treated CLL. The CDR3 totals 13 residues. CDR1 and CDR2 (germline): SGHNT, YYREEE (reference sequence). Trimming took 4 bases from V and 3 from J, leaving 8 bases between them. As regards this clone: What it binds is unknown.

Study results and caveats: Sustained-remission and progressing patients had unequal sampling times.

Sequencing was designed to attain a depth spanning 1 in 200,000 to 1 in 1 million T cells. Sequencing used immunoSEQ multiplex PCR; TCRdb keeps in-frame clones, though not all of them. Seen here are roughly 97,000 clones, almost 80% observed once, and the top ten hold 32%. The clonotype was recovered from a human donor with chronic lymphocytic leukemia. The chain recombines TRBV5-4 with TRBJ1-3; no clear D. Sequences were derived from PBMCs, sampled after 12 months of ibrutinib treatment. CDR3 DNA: TGTGCCAGCAGCCCGGGGAGTGGAAACACCATATATTTT. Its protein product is CASSPGSGNTIYF.